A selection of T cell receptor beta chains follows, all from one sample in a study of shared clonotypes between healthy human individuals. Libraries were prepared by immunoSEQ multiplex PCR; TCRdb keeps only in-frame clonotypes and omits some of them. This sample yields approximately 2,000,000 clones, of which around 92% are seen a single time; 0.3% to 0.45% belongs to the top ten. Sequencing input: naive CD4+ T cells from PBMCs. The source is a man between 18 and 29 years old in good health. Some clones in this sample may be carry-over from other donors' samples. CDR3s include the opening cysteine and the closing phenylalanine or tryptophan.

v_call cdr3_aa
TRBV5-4 CASSTSGRADTGELFF
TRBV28 CASSLDRPTGNTIYF
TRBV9 CASSGRRQGIGKNIQYF
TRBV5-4 CASSPDRYNEQFF
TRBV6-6 CASSYSQGYSGYTF
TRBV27 CASSLTLSSYNEQFF
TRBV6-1 CASSESTDTQYF
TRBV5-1 CASSLQQGGSEAFF
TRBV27 CASSSFGQAWNYNEQFF
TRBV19 CASSLEGREIQYF
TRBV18 CASSPRGRGKDDTEAFF
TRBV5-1 CASSLGTGIQETQYF
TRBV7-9 CASSSYRGGSYNEQFF
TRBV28 CASSPGTGSYNEQFF
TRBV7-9 CASSFPPGREVGEAFF
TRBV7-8 CASSAVGAGNTIYF
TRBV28 CASSSGTGINYGYTF
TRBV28 CASSDKKGQNYGYTF
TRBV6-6 CASSYSTNEKLFF
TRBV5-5 CASSPTIISGYEQYF
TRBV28 CASSSGGISYNEQFF
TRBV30 CAWSSQYTGELFF
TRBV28 CASSLRVGTYEQYF
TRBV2 CASRKGQGAYGYTF
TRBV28 CASSLSFLGGPREQYF
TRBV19 CASTPRVGNAEKLFF
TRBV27 CASRGTAGRPQHF
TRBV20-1 CSVADTQYF
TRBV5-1 CASSPRTGKQYF
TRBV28 CASSLSLPGLAAYEQFF
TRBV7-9 CASSEGKSGGVDYGYTF
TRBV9 CASSVGGTGTYEQYF
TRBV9 CASSWLGQGYADTQYF